Following are 9 T cell receptor beta chains from one sample sequenced in a study of Graves' ophthalmopathy and Graves' hyperthyroidism (dated by TCRdb to 2016 to 2019). Instrument on record: Illumina HiSeq 2000. For repertoire sequencing, TCR beta CDR3 regions were amplified from RNA transcripts. The first round of RT-PCR was done with HTBI primers and the Qiagen OneStep RT-PCR kit, and was followed by a second round of multiplex PCR, then size selection and purification. TCRdb reanalyzed the raw reads on its own, using fastp at Q25 for trimming and MiXCR for clone calling, and kept in-frame beta chains. Each entry merges the rows of one CDR3 protein and shows their most common DNA and genes. Present in this sample are roughly 600,000 distinct CDR3 sequences, approximately 35% of which were seen just once. About 4.2% of the sample goes to the ten largest clones. The sample comprised peripheral blood or thyroid tissue (not recorded which). The source is an adult man with Graves' hyperthyroidism.

A note on this clonotype: This could be a read error, since a much larger clone is one nucleotide away. V is TRBV7-3 and J is TRBJ2-7, with a tentative D call TRBD2 (6 bases). Germline CDR1 and CDR2: SGHTA and FQGTGA. CDR3 length equals 14 residues. CDR3 sequence: CASSQGTLTYEQYF. In DNA form, the CDR3 reads TGCGCCAGCAGCCAAGGGACTTTAACCTACGAGCAGTACTTC.

Many counts were recorded for this clonotype. This chain links TRBV29-1 with TRBJ2-7, with 7 bases fitting TRBD1. Per germline, CDR1 SQVTM and CDR2 ANQGSEA. J lost 3 bases, V lost 3 bases, and 11 bases had no gene match. The CDR3 runs to 15 residues. CDR3 bases: TGCAGCGTTGATTCTGTCGGGGACAGAGGCTACGAGCAGTACTTC. Its translation: CSVDSVGDRGYEQYF.

The gene calls are TRBV12-3 or TRBV12-4 and TRBJ1-6; 8 nucleotides line up with TRBD1. Unmatched junction bases numbered 4, after V lost 2 bases and J lost 16 bases. This CDR3 has 12 amino acids. CDR3 protein: CASSLTGGRLHF. CDR3 nucleotide sequence: TGTGCCAGCAGTTTAACAGGGGGTCGACTCCACTTT.

This clonotype was counted only a few times. The chain employs TRBV6-5 and TRBJ2-2, with 10 bases matching TRBD2. From germline, CDR1 is MNHEY and CDR2 SVGAGI. With 6 bases clipped from V and 3 bases from J, the junction kept 7 bases outside the gene matches. The CDR3 totals 16 residues. The CDR3 DNA follows: TGTGCCAGCAGATCCGGGACTAGCGAGTACACCGGGGAGCTGTTTTTT. It yields the protein CASRSGTSEYTGELFF.

As concerns this clonotype: It is unclear where the CDR3 begins or ends on the DNA, so no DNA is shown, and the CDR3 is as TCRdb lists it. The V call is TRBV12-3 or TRBV12-4, the J call TRBJ1-1; TRBD1, the table's D call, was not compared with the DNA. The CDR3 has 17 residues if both end residues are counted. The CDR3 sequence: CASSLSVGGGAETEAFF.

The chain uses TRBV15 and TRBJ1-5; tentatively, D is TRBD1 (5 bases). The CDR3 contains 15 residues. Trimming took off 1 base at V and 7 bases at J, with 14 bases between the two ends. Germline V CDR1 and CDR2: LNHNV, YYDKDF (reference sequence). The CDR3 reads CATSRVAGTGQPQHF. The CDR3 DNA reads as TGTGCCACCAGCAGAGTAGCCGGGACGGGCCAGCCCCAGCATTTT.

The CDR3 bases are TGTGCCACCAGTGACGGGGTGTCCTACGAGCAGTACTTC. Translation gives CATSDGVSYEQYF. The chain carries TRBV24-1 and TRBJ2-7; D is perhaps TRBD2 (5 bases). The length of the CDR3 is 13 residues. Germline assignment: CDR1 KGHDR and CDR2 SFDVKD. Trimming stripped 4 bases from V and 1 base from J, with 7 bases between.

This clonotype occurred many times. The chain combines TRBV29-1 with TRBJ1-1; TRBD1 is a possible D gene (5 bases). The V end was cut by 4 bases, the J end by 1 base, with 13 bases between. Germline V gene sequence: CDR1 SQVTM, CDR2 ANQGSEA. The CDR3 contains 14 residues. CDR3 DNA: TGCAGCGTTGCTTCCGACAGTAGGAACACTGAAGCTTTCTTT. Encoded protein: CSVASDSRNTEAFF. Together with reference TRBV29-1 and TRBJ1-1, the CDR3 gives the full variable domain: SAVISQKPSRDICQRGTSLTIQCQVDSQVTMMFWYRQQPGQSLTLIATANQGSEATYESGFVIDKFPISRPNLTFSTLTVSNMSPEDSSIYLCSVASDSRNTEAFFGQGTRLTVV.

This clonotype was picked up many times. The chain uses TRBV25-1 and TRBJ2-7, with D perhaps TRBD2 (5 bases). The CDR3 consists of 14 residues. In germline, CDR1 is MGHDK, CDR2 SYGVNS. V was cut by 0 bases and J by 2 bases, with 8 bases left in between. CDR3 residues: CASSEYGKPYEQYF. The CDR3 DNA reads as TGTGCCAGCAGTGAATACGGGAAACCCTACGAGCAGTACTTC.